This record looks at one TCR beta chain sequence and its context. The antigen remains undetermined. Three rounds of nested PCR, following a modified ARM-PCR protocol, produced the TCRbeta library. TCRdb reprocessed the multiplex PCR reads via MiXCR and lists one record per CDR3 protein. Of over 110,000 distinct CDR3 sequences in the sample, approximately 66% were seen once. The data originate from a study of tumor and adjacent non-tumor tissue in lung cancer. As for the study in general: About 4.17 million productive TCRbeta reads were obtained per sample on average.

From germline, CDR1 is MDHEN and CDR2 SYDVKM. Trimming took 5 bases from V and 3 from J; bases not matched to a gene: 7. CDR3 length: 15 residues. Study-level points and caveats: Significantly higher TCR diversity was found in tumor than normal lung.

This sample's RNA came from whole unsorted tissue. The sequenced sample was lung tumor tissue. This TCR was recovered from a man between 60 and 70 years old with small cell lung cancer. The chain recombines TRBV28 with TRBJ2-7; 10 bases are a match to TRBD2. CDR3: CASSITSGIFYEQYF. Here the CDR3 DNA reads TGTGCCAGCAGTATAACTAGCGGGATTTTCTACGAGCAGTACTTC.